These 4 T cell receptor beta chains were sequenced from one sample in a study of shared clonotypes between healthy human individuals. TCRdb keeps only in-frame clones here, not all; method: immunoSEQ multiplex PCR. The sample consists of some 1.5 million clones, roughly 96% of them appearing once. Sequencing was done on a sample of naive CD4+ T cells sorted from blood. Subset described: CD45RA+ positively selected. These receptors all stem from a man aged 25-45 years in good health.

In its sample, this clone was seen once. The V and J genes are TRBV10-2 and TRBJ2-1; D might be TRBD2 (5 bases). V dropped 5 bases and J dropped 0 bases, with 8 bases sitting between them. This CDR3 is built from 14 residues. Germline lookup yields CDR1 WSHSY and CDR2 SAAADI. The CDR3, as DNA: TGCGCCAGCAGTTGGCTAGCCTCCTACAATGAGCAGTTCTTC. As protein: CASSWLASYNEQFF.

The V call is TRBV27, the J call TRBJ2-1; 7 bases match TRBD2. The ends lost 5 bases at V and 8 bases at J; junction bases unmatched: 9. The CDR3 runs to 14 residues. Germline values: CDR1 MNHEY, CDR2 SMNVEV (reference sequence). In DNA form, the CDR3 reads TGTGCCAGCAGTACAGAACGGACTAGTGATGAGCAGTTCTTC. It yields the protein CASSTERTSDEQFF.

The rearrangement links TRBV5-1 to TRBJ1-4, with a weak D call TRBD1 (5 bases). There are 16 residues in the CDR3. V lost 2 bases and J lost 5, with 16 bases in between. Germline V gives CDR1 SGHRS, CDR2 YFSETQ. Here the CDR3 reads CASSLEPGPRNEKLFF. DNA for the CDR3: TGCGCCAGCAGCTTAGAGCCGGGACCGAGAAATGAAAAACTGTTTTTT. The full variable domain, in which reference TRBV5-1 and TRBJ1-4 provide the parts outside the CDR3, is KAGVTQTPRYLIKTRGQQVTLSCSPISGHRSVSWYQQTPGQGLQFLFEYFSETQRNKGNFPGRFSGRQFSNSRSEMNVSTLELGDSALYLCASSLEPGPRNEKLFFGSGTQLSVL.

As DNA, the CDR3 is TGTGCCAGCAGCTCCCACCTTCGAGAGCAGTACTTC. Translated: CASSSHLREQYF. The chain employs TRBV5-8 and TRBJ2-7, with D uncertain. The CDR3 runs to 12 residues. CDR1 is SGHTS, CDR2 YDEGEE, per germline. Trimming shortened V by 3 bases and J by 7 bases, and 11 bases separated the two germline ends.